This T cell receptor (beta chain) originates from a study of blood T cell repertoires in COVID-19. Study overall: PBMCs, B-cell-depleted T cells, or T cells were the source of the cDNA or gDNA that made up the material.

Original data processing: Estimates of nucleated cell counts were drawn from the amplification of reference gene primers. Using immunoSEQ multiplex PCR, the repertoire was profiled, and TCRdb retains in-frame clones only, with some absent. The V and J calls and clone size are taken from that table; D and trimming were inferred from the DNA. This table has more than 100,000 clones, around four fifths appearing once. The germline gives CDR1 LNHNV, CDR2 YYDKDF (reference sequence). This CDR3 comprises 15 residues. V shed 2 bases, J shed 3 bases, and the junction held 6 bases outside the gene matches. Material: peripheral blood. This receptor was identified in a human donor in a cohort sampled during active COVID-19. The chain links TRBV15 to TRBJ2-7; 8 bases align to TRBD1. The CDR3 sequence: CATSRRAGGRYEQYF. CDR3 nucleotides: TGTGCCACCAGCAGAAGGGCAGGGGGCCGCTACGAGCAGTACTTC.